This TCR beta chain is drawn from a study of tumor and adjacent non-tumor tissue in lung cancer. This CDR3 comprises 13 residues. V lost 10 bases and J lost 0, with 12 bases in between. Germline lookup yields CDR1 SGHNT and CDR2 YENEEA. Concerning this clonotype: No conserved phenylalanine or tryptophan is present at the end of the CDR3, so a read error is the likely explanation.

The template was RNA from unsorted bulk tissue. Three rounds of nested PCR, following a modified ARM-PCR protocol, produced the TCRbeta library. A single record per CDR3 protein comes from TCRdb applying MiXCR to the multiplex PCR reads. The sample yields about 110,000 distinct CDR3 sequences, over 70% seen once. This sequence joins TRBV11-3 and TRBJ1-1, with a possible D match to TRBD1 (5 bases). The TCR sequence derives from a man aged 65 to 85 with non-small cell lung cancer. Sequenced: lung tumor tissue. The CDR3 loop is CAICFRVNTEAFS. CDR3 sequence (DNA): TGTGCCATCTGTTTCAGGGTGAACACTGAAGCTTTCTCT.